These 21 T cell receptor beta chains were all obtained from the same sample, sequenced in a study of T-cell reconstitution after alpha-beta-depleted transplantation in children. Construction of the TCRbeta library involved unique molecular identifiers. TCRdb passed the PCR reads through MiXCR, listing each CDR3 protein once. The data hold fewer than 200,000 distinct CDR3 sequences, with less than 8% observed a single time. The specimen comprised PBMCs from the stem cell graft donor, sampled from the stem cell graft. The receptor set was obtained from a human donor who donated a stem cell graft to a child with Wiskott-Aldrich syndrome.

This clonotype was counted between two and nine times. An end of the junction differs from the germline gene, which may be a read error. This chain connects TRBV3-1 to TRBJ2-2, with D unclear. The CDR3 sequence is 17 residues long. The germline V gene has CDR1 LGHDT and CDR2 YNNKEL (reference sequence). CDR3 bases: TGTGCCTGCAGCCAAGATCTTGCCCGCCAGAACACCGGGGAGCTGTTTTTT. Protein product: CACSQDLARQNTGELFF.

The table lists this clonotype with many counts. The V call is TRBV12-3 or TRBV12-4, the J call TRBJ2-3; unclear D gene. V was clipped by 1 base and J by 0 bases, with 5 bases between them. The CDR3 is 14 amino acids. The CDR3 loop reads CASSLGSSTDTQYF. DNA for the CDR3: TGTGCCAGCAGTTTAGGCAGCAGCACAGATACGCAGTATTTT.

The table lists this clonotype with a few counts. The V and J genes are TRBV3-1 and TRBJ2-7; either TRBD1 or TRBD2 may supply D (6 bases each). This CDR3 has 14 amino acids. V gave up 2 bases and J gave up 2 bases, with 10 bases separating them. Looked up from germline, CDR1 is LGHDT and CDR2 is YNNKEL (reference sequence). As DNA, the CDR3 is TGTGCCAGCAGCCAATGGGGGGCCCCCTACGAGCAGTACTTC. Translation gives CASSQWGAPYEQYF.

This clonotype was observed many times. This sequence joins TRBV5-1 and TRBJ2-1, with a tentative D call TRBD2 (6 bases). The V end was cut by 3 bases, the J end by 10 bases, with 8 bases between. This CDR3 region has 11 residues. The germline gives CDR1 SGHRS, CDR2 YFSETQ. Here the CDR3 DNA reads TGCGCCAGCAGCTCGGAGGGGGAGCAGTTCTTC. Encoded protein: CASSSEGEQFF.

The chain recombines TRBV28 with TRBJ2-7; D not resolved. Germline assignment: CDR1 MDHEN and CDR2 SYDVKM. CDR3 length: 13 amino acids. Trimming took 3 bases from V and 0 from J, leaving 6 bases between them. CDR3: CASSLLYSYEQYF. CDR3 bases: TGTGCCAGCAGTTTGCTCTACTCCTACGAGCAGTACTTC.

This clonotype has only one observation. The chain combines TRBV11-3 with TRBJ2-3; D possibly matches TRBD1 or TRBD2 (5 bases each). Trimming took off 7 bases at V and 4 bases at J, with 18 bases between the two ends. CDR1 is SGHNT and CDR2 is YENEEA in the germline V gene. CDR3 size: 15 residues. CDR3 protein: CASTLSRGRPDTQYF. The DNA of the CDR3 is TGTGCCAGCACCCTCTCCCGGGGACGGCCAGATACGCAGTATTTT.

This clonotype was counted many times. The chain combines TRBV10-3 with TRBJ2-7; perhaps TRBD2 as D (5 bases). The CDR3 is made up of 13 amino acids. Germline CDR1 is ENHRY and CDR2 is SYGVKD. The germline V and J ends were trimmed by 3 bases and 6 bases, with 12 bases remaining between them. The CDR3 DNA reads TGTGCCATCAGTGATCGGGGTGACGGCGAGCAGTACTTC. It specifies CAISDRGDGEQYF.

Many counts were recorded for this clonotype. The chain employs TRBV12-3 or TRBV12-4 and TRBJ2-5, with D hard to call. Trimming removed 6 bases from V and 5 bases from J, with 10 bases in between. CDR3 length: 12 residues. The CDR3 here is CASRSSKETQYF. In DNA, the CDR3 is TGTGCCAGCAGATCTTCTAAGGAGACCCAGTACTTC.

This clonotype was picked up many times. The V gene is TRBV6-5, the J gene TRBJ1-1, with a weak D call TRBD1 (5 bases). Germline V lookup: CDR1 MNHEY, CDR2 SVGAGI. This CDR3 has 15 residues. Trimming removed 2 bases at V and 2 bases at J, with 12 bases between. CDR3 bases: TGTGCCAGCAGTTACGGAGGGAGGGGAAACACTGAAGCTTTCTTT. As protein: CASSYGGRGNTEAFF.

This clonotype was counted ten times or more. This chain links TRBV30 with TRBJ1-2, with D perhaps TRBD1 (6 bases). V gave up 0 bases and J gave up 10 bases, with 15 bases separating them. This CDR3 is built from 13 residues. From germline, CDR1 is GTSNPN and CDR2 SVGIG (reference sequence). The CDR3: CAWSVAGEAFYTF. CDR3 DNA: TGTGCCTGGAGTGTTGCAGGGGAGGCTTTCTACACCTTC.

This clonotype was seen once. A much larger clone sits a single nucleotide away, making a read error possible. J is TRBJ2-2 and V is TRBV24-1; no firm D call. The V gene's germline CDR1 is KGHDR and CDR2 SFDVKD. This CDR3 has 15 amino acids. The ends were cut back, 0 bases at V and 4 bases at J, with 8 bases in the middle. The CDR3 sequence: CATSDLTPSTGELFF. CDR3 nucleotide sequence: TGTGCCACCAGTGATTTGACCCCCAGCACCGGGGAGCTGTTTTTT.

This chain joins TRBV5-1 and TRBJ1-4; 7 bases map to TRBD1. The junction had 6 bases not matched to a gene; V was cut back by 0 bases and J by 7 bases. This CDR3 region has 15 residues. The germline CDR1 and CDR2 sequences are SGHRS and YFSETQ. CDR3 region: CASSLGTGGGEKLFF. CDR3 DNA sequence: TGCGCCAGCAGCTTGGGGACAGGCGGTGGTGAAAAACTGTTTTTT.

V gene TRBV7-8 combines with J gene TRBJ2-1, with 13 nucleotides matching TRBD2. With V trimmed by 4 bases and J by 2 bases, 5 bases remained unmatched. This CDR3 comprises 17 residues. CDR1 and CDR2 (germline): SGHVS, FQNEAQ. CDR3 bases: TGTGCCAGCAGCTCCCTGGGGACTAGCGGGGCCTACAATGAGCAGTTCTTC. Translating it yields CASSSLGTSGAYNEQFF.

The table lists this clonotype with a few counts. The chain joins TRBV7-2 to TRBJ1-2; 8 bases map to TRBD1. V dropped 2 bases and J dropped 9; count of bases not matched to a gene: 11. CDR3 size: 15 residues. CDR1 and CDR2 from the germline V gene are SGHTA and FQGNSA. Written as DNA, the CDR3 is TGTGCCAGCAGCTTATACGAGACAGGGGTCCTGAGCTACACCTTC. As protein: CASSLYETGVLSYTF. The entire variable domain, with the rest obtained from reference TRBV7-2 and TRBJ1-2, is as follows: GAGVSQSPSNKVTEKGKDVELRCDPISGHTALYWYRQSLGQGLEFLIYFQGNSAPDKSGLPSDRFSAERTGGSVSTLTIQRTQQEDSAVYLCASSLYETGVLSYTFGSGTRLTVV.

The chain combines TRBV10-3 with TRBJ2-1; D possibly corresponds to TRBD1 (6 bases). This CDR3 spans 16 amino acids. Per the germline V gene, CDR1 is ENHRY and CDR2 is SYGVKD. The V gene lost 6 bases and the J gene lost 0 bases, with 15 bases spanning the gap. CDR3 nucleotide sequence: TGTGCCATCAGCCCTGGGGGCCTCTGCTCCTACAATGAGCAGTTCTTC. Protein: CAISPGGLCSYNEQFF.

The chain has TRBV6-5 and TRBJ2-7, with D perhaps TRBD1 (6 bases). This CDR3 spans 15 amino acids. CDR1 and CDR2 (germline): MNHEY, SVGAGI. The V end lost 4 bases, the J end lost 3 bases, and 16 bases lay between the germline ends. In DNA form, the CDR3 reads TGTGCCAGCAGTTCACAGTGGGGGCGAGGCTACGAGCAGTACTTC. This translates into CASSSQWGRGYEQYF.

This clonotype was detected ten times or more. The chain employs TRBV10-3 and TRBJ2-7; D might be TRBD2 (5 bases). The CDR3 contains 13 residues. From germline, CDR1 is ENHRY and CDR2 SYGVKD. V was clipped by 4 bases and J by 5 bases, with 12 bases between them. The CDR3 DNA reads TGTGCCATCAGTGCTACTAGTCTCCACGAGCAGTACTTC. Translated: CAISATSLHEQYF.

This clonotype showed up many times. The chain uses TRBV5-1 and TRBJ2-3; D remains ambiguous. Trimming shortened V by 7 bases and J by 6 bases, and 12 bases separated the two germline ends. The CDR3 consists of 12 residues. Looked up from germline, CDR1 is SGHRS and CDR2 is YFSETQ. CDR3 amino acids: CASGLGSDTQYF. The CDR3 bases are TGCGCCAGCGGTCTTGGGTCGGATACGCAGTATTTT.

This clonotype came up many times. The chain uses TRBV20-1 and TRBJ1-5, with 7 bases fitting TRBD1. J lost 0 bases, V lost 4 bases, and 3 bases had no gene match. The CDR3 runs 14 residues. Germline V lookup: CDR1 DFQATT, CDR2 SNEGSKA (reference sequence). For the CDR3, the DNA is TGCAGTGCTAAACAGGGGTATAGCAATCAGCCCCAGCATTTT. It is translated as CSAKQGYSNQPQHF.

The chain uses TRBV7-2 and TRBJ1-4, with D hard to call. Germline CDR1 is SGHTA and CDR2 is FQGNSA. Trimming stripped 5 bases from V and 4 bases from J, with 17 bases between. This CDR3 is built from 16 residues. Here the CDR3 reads CASSAGPGRLNEKLFF. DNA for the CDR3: TGTGCCAGCAGCGCCGGGCCCGGACGGCTTAATGAAAAACTGTTTTTT.

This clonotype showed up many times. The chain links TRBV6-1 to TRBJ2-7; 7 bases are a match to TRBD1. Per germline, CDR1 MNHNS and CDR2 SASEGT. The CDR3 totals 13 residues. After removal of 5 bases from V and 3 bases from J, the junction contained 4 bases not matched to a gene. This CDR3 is CASSPGTVYEQYF. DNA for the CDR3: TGTGCCAGCAGTCCCGGGACAGTCTACGAGCAGTACTTC.